This T cell receptor (beta chain) was identified in a study of T cells after posttransplantation cyclophosphamide. Study results and caveats: TRB overlap between skin or GI tissue T cells and blood was limited. Later blood repertoires were often dominated by clones from the donor CD8+ memory compartment.

Cyclophosphamide on days +3 and +4 followed busulfan-fludarabine conditioning and a marrow graft. Libraries were prepared by immunoSEQ multiplex PCR; TCRdb keeps only in-frame clonotypes and omits some of them. The sample includes 15,000 to 25,000 clones, about 90% of them seen just once. On this clone: Its specificity is not known.

Deletions cut 3 bases from V and 0 bases from J, with 11 bases between. Germline CDR1 reads LNHDA; CDR2 reads SQIVND (reference sequence). The CDR3 sequence is 15 residues long. The clonotype originates from a female patient in her forties or fifties who received an allogeneic stem cell transplant from a related donor, was CMV-positive, and had no GVHD. Some T cells may be the graft donor's. The J gene is TRBJ1-1, the V gene TRBV19, with TRBD1 as a possible D gene (6 bases). The input for sequencing was PBMCs, taken after allogeneic stem cell transplant with posttransplant cyclophosphamide. The CDR3 region is CASSMRGQMNTEAFF. The CDR3 bases are TGTGCCAGTAGTATGCGCGGACAGATGAACACTGAAGCTTTCTTT.